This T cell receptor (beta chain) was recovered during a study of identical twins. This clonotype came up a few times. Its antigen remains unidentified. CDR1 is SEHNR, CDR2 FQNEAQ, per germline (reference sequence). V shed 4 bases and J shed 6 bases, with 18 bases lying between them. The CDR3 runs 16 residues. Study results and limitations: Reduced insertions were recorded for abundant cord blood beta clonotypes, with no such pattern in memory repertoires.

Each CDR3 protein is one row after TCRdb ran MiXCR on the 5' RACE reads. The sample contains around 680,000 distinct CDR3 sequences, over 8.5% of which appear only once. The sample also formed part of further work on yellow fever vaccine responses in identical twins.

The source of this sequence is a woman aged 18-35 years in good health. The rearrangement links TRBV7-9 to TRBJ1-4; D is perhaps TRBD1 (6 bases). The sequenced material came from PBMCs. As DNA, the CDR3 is TGTGCCAGCAGCTATCCGTCGGGACACGGGGATGAAAAACTGTTTTTT. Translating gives CASSYPSGHGDEKLFF.